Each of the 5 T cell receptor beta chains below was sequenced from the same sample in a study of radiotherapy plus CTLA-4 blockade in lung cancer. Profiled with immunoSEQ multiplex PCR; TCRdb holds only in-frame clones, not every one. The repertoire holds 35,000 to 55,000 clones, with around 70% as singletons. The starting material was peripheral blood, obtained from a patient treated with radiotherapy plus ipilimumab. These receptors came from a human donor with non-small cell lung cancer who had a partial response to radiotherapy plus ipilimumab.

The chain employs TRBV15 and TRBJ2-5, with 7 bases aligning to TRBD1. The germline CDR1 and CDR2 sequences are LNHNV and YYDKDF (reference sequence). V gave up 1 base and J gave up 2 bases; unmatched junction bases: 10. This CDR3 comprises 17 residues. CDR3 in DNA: TGTGCCACCAGCAGAGCAGTGGGGACAGACAGTCAAGAGACCCAGTACTTC. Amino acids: CATSRAVGTDSQETQYF.

This chain's CDR3 is CAWQGGRYSSGANVLTF. CDR3 sequence (DNA): TGTGCCTGGCAGGGGGGCCGCTATAGCTCTGGGGCCAACGTCCTGACTTTC. The chain combines TRBV30 with TRBJ2-6; possibly TRBD1 for D (7 bases). Per germline, CDR1 GTSNPN and CDR2 SVGIG (reference sequence). V was pared by 5 bases and J by 0 bases, with 17 bases between. The CDR3 is 17 amino acids.

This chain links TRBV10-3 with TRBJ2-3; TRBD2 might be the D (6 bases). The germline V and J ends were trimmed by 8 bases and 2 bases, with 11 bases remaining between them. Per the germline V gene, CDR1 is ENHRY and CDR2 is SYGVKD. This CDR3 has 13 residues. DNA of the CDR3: TGTGCCATCGCGGGGACTCCCACAGATACGCAGTATTTT. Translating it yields CAIAGTPTDTQYF.

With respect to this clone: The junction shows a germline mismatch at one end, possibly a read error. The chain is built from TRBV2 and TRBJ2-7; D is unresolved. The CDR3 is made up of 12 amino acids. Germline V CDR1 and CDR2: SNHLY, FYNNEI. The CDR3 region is CASSEAVYEQYF. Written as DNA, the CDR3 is TGTGCCAGCAGTGAAGCTGTCTACGAACAGTACTTC.

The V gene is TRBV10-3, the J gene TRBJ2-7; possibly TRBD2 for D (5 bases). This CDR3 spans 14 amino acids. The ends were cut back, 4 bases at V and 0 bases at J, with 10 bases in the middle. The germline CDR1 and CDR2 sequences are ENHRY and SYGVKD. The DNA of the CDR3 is TGTGCCATCAGTGTCTCCGGGGACTCCTACGAGCAGTACTTC. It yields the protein CAISVSGDSYEQYF.